The T cell receptor (beta chain) under discussion was sequenced for a study of control samples from healthy donors and cancer patients. Method: immunoSEQ multiplex PCR; TCRdb's copy keeps in-frame clones and lacks some. The sample records over 50,000 clones, more than 95% being singletons. Material for sequencing was blood. The TCR originated in a woman under 30 in good health.

In DNA, the CDR3 is TGCGCCAGCAGGGAAGGCAGCAATCAGCCCCAGCATTTT. Translating it yields CASREGSNQPQHF. The rearrangement uses TRBV10-2 and TRBJ1-5; D remains unclear. Trimming removed 6 bases at V and 1 base at J, with 7 bases between. Per germline, CDR1 WSHSY and CDR2 SAAADI. CDR3 size: 13 residues.